This T cell receptor (beta chain) is from a study of blood T cell repertoires in COVID-19. Germline V lookup: CDR1 MNHEY, CDR2 SMNVEV (reference sequence). This CDR3 contains 16 residues. Trimming cost V 6 bases and J 5 bases, with 19 bases left between them. The repertoire was sequenced with immunoSEQ multiplex PCR; TCRdb's copy has only in-frame clones and lacks some. Seen here are about 170,000 clones, 70% to 90% observed once, and the top ten hold roughly 0.77%. This clonotype was obtained from a woman between 18 and 30 years old who had recovered from COVID-19. The chain combines TRBV27 with TRBJ2-2; D is possibly TRBD1 (5 bases). The sample comprised PBMCs or T cells enriched from blood (not recorded which). The CDR3 nucleotides are TGTGCCAGCAGGCCCCTCCACAGGAATAGAACCGGGGAGCTGTTTTTT. Translation: CASRPLHRNRTGELFF.